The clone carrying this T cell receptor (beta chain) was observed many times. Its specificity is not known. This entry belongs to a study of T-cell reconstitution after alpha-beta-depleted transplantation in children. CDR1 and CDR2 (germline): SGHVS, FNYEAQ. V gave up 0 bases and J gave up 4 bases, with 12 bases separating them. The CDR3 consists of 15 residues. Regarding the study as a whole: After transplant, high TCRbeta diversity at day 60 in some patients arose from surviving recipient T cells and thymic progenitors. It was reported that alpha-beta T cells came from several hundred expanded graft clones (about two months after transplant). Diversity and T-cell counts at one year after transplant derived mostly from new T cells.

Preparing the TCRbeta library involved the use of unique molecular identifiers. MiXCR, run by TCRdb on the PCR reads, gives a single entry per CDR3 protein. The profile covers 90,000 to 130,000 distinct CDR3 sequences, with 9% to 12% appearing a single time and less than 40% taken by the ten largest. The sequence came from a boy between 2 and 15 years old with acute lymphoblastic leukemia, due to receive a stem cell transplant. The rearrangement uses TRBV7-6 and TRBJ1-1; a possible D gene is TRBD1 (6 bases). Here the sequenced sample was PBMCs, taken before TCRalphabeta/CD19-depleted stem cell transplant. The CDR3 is CASSLAAGATTEAFF. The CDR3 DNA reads TGTGCCAGCAGCTTAGCGGCAGGGGCGACCACTGAAGCTTTCTTT.